A selection of T cell receptor beta chains follows, all from one sample in a study of CD8+ T cells in alopecia areata. TCRdb's copy holds only in-frame clones and misses some; the assay was immunoSEQ multiplex PCR. Of around 150,000 clones in the sample, approximately 85% were seen once. The specimen comprised CD8+ T cells sorted from blood, sampled at week 4, from a patient treated with tofacitinib. Source of these receptors: a human donor with alopecia areata. Each CDR3 is given without its conserved first and last residue.

CDR3 length	J gene	V gene	CDR3 protein
11	TRBJ2-1	TRBV7-8	ASSSGQGDEQF
9	TRBJ2-7	TRBV14	ASSQGNEQY
13	TRBJ2-7	TRBV4-3	ASSQDQGSSYEQY
14	TRBJ2-3	TRBV4-2	ASSQEHTAHTDTQY
13	TRBJ2-3	TRBV7-7	ASSLSSGGADTQY
12	TRBJ1-5	TRBV10-3	AISESASNQPQH
12	TRBJ2-6	TRBV5-6	ASSPTGGANVLT
11	TRBJ1-6	TRBV27	ASSFGGNSPLH
12	TRBJ1-2	TRBV4-1	ASSQKTGGPGYT
13	TRBJ2-1	TRBV4-2	ASSQDLARVNEQF
12	TRBJ2-5	TRBV13	ASSLGPRRETQY
10	TRBJ1-4	TRBV29-1	SVEDEGSKLF
14	TRBJ2-1	TRBV6-6	ASSYTGTSEYNEQF
11	TRBJ2-1	TRBV15	ATSRWDPPRPF
13	TRBJ1-1	TRBV25-1	ASSESGAGNTEAF
17	TRBJ2-3	TRBV6-1	ASSESLYKGTFSTDTQY
11	TRBJ2-5	TRBV30	AWGTGLEETQY